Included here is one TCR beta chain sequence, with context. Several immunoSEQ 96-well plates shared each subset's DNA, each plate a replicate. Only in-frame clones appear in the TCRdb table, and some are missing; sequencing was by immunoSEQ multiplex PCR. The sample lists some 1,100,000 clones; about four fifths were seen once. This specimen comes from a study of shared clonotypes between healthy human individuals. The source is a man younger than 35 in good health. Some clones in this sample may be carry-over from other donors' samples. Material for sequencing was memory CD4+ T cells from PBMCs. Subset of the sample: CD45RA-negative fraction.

The CDR3 nucleotides are TGTGCCGCGGCGTCCTACGAGCAGTACTTC. Its translation is CAAASYEQYF. The chain uses TRBV10-3 and TRBJ2-7; no reliable D call. Per the germline V gene, CDR1 is ENHRY and CDR2 is SYGVKD. The ends were cut back, 11 bases at V and 1 base at J, with 6 bases in the middle. This CDR3 spans 10 amino acids.